This T cell receptor beta chain was obtained from a study of blood T cell repertoires in COVID-19. Original processing methods: Cell counts per sample came from amplifying reference gene primers. The assay was immunoSEQ multiplex PCR, and TCRdb's table has in-frame clones only and misses some. V, J and clone size reflect that table, while D and trimming were determined from the DNA. Here the sample spans around 270,000 clones, approximately 86% being singletons. The CDR3 extends over 13 amino acids. Germline-derived CDR1 and CDR2 are SGHTA and FQGTGA. V lost 5 bases to trimming and J lost 5 bases, with 12 bases between them.

The clonotype originates from a man between 25 and 39 years old with active or convalescent COVID-19. The V gene is TRBV7-3, the J gene TRBJ1-1, with D hard to call. Sequencing was carried out using peripheral blood. The DNA for the CDR3 is TGTGCCAGCAGCCTCCCGGGAGGAACTGAAGCTTTCTTT. Translating gives CASSLPGGTEAFF.